This T cell receptor (beta chain) was captured by sequencing in a study of CD8 T cells in Susac syndrome. Findings and limits, study-wide: The study recognized that the number of individuals in its TCR sequencing and HLA analysis was relatively small. Clonal expansion was not seen in any Susac syndrome CD4+ T cell repertoire.

RNA totalling about 0.45 to 1 ug underwent reverse transcription with random hexamers. One entry per CDR3 protein, called by TCRdb with MiXCR from the immunoSEQ multiplex PCR reads. The sample carries more than 150,000 distinct CDR3 sequences, around 95% recorded once. Germline lookup yields CDR1 KGHSH and CDR2 LQKENI. Trimming shortened V by 0 bases and J by 6 bases, and 9 bases separated the two germline ends. CDR3 length equals 13 residues. Patients with Susac syndrome met the recently defined diagnostic criteria for definite or probable disease. The CD8+ and CD4+ T cells were negatively isolated, with the TEMRA cells enriched by FACS. About this clonotype: Its antigen is not known.

The V and J genes are TRBV18 and TRBJ2-7; perhaps TRBD2 as D (6 bases). Input material: CD4+ T cells from PBMCs. The origin of this receptor is a human donor with Susac syndrome. In nucleotides, the CDR3 is TGTGCCAGCTCACCACCGGGGGGAGTCGAGCAGTACTTC. It encodes CASSPPGGVEQYF.